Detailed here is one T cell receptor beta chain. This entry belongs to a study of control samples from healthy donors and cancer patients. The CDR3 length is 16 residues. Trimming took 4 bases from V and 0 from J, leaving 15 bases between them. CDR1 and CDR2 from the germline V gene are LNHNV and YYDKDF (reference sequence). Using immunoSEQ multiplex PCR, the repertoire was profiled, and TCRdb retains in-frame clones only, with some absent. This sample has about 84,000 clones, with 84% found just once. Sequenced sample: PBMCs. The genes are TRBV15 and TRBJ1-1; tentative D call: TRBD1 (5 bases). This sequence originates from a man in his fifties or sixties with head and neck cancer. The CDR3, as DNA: TGTGCCACCAGCACCGGGGCGCTTGCCATGAACACTGAAGCTTTCTTT. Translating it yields CATSTGALAMNTEAFF.